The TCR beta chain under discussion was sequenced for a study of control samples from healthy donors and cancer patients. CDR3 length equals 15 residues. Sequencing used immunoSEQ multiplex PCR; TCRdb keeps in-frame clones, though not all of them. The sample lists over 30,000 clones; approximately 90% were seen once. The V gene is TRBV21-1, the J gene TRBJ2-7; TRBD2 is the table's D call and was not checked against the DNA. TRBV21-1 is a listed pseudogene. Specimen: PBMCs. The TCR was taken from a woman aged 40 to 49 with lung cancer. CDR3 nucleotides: TGTGCCAGCAGCAAAGGGCCTAGCGGGTCCTACGAGCAGTACTTC. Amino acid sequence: CASSKGPSGSYEQYF.